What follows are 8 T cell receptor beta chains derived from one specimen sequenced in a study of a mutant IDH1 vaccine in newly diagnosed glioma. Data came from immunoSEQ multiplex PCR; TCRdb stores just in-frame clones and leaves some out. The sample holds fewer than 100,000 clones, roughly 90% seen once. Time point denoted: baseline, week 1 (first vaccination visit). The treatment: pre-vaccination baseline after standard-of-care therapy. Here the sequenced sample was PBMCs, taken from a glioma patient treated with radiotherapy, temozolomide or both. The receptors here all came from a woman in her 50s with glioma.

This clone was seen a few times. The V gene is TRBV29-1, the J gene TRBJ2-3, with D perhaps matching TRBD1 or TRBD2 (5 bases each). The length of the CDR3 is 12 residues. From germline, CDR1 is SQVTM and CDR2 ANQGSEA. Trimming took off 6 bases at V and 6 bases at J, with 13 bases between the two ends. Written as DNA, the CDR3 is TGCAGCGTGGGACCCACGGGGGATACGCAGTATTTT. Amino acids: CSVGPTGDTQYF.

As DNA, the CDR3 is TGTGCCAGCAGCCTAAGGGTCGACCCCTCCAATGAGCAGTTCTTC. Its translation is CASSLRVDPSNEQFF. The chain links TRBV11-2 to TRBJ2-1; D gene uncertain. The V gene's germline CDR1 is SGHAT and CDR2 FQNNGV. CDR3 size: 15 residues. V dropped 5 bases and J dropped 6 bases, with 17 bases sitting between them. Full variable domain (outside the CDR3, taken from reference TRBV11-2 and TRBJ2-1): EAGVAQSPRYKIIEKRQSVAFWCNPISGHATLYWYQQILGQGPKLLIQFQNNGVVDDSQLPKDRFSAERLKGVDSTLKIQPAKLEDSAVYLCASSLRVDPSNEQFFGPGTRLTVL.

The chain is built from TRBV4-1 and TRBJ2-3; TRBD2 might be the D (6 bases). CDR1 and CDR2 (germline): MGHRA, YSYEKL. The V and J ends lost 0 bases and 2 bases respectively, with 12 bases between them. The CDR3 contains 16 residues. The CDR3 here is CASSQDGGTYTDTQYF. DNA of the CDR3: TGCGCCAGCAGCCAAGATGGCGGGACCTACACAGATACGCAGTATTTT.

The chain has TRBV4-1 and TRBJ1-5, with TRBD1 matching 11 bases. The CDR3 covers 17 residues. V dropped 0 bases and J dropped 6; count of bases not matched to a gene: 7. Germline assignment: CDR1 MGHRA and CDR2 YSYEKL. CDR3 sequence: CASSQDNWTGGSQPQHF. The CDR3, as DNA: TGCGCCAGCAGCCAAGATAATTGGACAGGGGGCAGTCAGCCCCAGCATTTT.

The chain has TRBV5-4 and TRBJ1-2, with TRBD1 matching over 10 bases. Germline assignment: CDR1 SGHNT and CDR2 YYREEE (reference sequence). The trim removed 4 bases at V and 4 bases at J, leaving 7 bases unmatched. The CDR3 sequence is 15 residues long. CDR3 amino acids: CASSMPGQGSYGYTF. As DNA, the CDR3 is TGTGCCAGCAGCATGCCGGGACAGGGGAGCTATGGCTACACCTTC.

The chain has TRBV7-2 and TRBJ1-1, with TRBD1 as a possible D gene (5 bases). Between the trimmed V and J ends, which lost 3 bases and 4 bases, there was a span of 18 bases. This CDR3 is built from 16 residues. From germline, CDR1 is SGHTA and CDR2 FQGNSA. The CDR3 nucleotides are TGTGCCAGCAGCTTGGGGCGATTGGGGCTGGCCACTGAAGCTTTCTTT. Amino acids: CASSLGRLGLATEAFF.

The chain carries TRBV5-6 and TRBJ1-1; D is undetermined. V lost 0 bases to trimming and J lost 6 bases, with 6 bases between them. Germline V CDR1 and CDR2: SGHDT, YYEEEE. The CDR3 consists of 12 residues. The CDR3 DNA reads TGTGCCAGCAGCTTGGATCAGGCTGAAGCTTTCTTT. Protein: CASSLDQAEAFF. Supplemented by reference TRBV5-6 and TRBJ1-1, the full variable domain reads DAGVTQSPTHLIKTRGQQVTLRCSPKSGHDTVSWYQQALGQGPQFIFQYYEEEERQRGNFPDRFSGHQFPNYSSELNVNALLLGDSALYLCASSLDQAEAFFGQGTRLTVV.

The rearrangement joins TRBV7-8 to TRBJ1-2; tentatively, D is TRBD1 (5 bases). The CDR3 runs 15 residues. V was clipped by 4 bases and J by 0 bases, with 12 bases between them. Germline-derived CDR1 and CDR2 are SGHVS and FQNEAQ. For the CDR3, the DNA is TGTGCCAGCAGCTCCCGGGACGGATCTAACTATGGCTACACCTTC. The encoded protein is CASSSRDGSNYGYTF.